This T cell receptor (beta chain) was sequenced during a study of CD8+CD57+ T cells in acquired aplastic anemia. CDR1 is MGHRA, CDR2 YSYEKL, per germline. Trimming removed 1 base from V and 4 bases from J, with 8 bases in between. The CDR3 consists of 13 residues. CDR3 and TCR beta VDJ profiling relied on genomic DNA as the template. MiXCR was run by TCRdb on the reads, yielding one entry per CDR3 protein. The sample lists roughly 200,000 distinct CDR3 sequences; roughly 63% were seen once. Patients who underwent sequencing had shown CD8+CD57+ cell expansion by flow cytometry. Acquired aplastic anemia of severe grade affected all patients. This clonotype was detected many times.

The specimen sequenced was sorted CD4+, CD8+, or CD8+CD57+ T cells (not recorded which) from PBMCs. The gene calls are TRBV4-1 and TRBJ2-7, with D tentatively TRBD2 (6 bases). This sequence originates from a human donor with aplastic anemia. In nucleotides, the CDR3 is TGCGCCAGCAGCCAAGTTCGGGGGTACGAGCAGTACTTC. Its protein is CASSQVRGYEQYF.